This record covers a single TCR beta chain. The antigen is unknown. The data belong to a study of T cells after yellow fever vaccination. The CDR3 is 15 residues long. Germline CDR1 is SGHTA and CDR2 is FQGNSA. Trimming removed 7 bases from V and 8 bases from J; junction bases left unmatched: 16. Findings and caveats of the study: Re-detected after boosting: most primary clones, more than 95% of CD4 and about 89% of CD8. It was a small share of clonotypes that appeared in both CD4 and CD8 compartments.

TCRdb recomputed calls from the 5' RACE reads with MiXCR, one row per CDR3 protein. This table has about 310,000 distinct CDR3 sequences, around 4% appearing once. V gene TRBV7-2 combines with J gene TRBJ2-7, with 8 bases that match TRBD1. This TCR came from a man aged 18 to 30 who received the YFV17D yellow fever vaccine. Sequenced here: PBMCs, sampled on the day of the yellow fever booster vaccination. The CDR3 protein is CASTPTAGDRRQQYF. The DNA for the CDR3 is TGTGCCAGCACCCCCACTGCCGGGGACAGGCGTCAGCAGTACTTC.